The table lists the clone carrying this T cell receptor (beta chain) with many counts. Its antigen remains unidentified. Original data processing: CDR3 was compared across clinicopathological groups, and the resulting differences were used to build a distant-metastasis classifier for papillary thyroid cancer. With MiXCR, TCRdb called clones anew from the PCR reads. The V and J calls shown here were made by TCRdb, not taken from the authors' results. Of tens of thousands of clones listed, roughly an eighth are singletons. This sample is drawn from a study of metastatic and nonmetastatic thyroid tumors. Study overall: Peripheral blood and tumor or nodule samples from malignant and benign thyroid patients were compared.

Germline trimming cut 6 bases from V and 4 bases from J; bases unmatched to any gene: 7. Looked up from germline, CDR1 is MNHNS and CDR2 is SASEGT. There are 14 residues in the CDR3. Study observations and caveats: Relative to benign nodules, malignant thyroid tumors were reportedly characterized by significantly elevated TCR beta diversity in blood and tumor.

Thyroid surgery was performed in patients who had received no treatment beforehand. The source material was tumor tissue. The chain joins TRBV6-1 to TRBJ2-5; 8 bases fit TRBD2. The clonotype originates from a female donor with papillary thyroid cancer or a benign thyroid nodule (not recorded which). Some clones in this sample may be carry-over from other donors' samples. The CDR3 bases are TGTGCCAGCAGCGGGGCGGGAGGAGCAGAGACCCAGTACTTC. Encoded protein: CASSGAGGAETQYF.